The table lists the clone carrying this TCR beta chain with a few counts. Its antigen is as yet unknown. Germline lookup yields CDR1 SGHTA and CDR2 FQGNSA. This CDR3 has 15 amino acids. V lost 2 bases, J lost 4 bases, and 15 bases lay in between. TCRdb re-called the reads through MiXCR, storing one row per CDR3 protein. The sample has about 740,000 distinct CDR3 sequences, approximately 40% seen once. This specimen belongs to a study of T cell repertoires in cytomegalovirus infection. Points from the study as a whole: Dominating the ex vivo response were TCR beta clonotypes that were CMV-specific and HLA-C-restricted.

This rearrangement joins TRBV7-2 to TRBJ2-7, with D possibly being TRBD1 (7 bases). Sequencing was done on a sample of PBMCs. The receptor was isolated from a human donor in good health (CMV status not recorded). Some clones in this sample may be carry-over from other donors' samples. CDR3 coding DNA: TGTGCCAGCAGCTTAATCTGGGCAGGGGGGTACGAGCAGTACTTC. Its protein is CASSLIWAGGYEQYF.